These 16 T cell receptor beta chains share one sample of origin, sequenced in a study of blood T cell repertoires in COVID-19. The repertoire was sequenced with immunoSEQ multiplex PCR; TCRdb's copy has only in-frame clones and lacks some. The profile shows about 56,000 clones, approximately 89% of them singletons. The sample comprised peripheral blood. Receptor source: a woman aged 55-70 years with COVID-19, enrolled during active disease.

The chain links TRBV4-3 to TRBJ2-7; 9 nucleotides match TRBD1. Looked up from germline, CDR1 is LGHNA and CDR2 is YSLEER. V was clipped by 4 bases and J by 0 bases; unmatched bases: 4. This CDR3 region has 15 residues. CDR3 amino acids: CASSPRDRDSYEQYF. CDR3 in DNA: TGCGCCAGCAGCCCCCGGGACAGGGACTCCTACGAGCAGTACTTC.

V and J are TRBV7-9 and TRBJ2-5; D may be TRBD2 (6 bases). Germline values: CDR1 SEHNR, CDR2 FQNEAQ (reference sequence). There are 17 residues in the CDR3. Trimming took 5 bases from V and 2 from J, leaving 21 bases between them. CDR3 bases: TGTGCCAGCAGCCCTCCCCGCCTAGCGTTTCTTCAAGAGACCCAGTACTTC. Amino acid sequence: CASSPPRLAFLQETQYF.

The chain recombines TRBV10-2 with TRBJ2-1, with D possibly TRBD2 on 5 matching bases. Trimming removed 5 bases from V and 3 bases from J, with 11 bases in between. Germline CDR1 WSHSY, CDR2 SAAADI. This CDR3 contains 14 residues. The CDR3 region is CASSFGLVYNEQFF. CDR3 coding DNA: TGCGCCAGCAGTTTCGGACTGGTCTACAATGAGCAGTTCTTC.

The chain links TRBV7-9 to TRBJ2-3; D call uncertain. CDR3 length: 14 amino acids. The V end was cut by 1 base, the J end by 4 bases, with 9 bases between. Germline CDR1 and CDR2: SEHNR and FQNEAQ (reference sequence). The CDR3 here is CASSLDGRADTQYF. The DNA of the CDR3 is TGTGCCAGCAGCTTAGACGGCCGGGCAGATACGCAGTATTTT.

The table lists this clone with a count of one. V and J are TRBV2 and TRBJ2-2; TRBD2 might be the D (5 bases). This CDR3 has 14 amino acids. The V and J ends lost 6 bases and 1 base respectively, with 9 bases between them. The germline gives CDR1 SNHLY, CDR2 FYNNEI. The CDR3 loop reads CASRGLMNTGELFF. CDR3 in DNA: TGTGCCAGCAGAGGACTGATGAACACCGGGGAGCTGTTTTTT. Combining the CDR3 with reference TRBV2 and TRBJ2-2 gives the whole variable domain EPEVTQTPSHQVTQMGQEVILRCVPISNHLYFYWYRQILGQKVEFLVSFYNNEISEKSEIFDDQFSVERPDGSNFTLKIRSTKLEDSAMYFCASRGLMNTGELFFGEGSRLTVL.

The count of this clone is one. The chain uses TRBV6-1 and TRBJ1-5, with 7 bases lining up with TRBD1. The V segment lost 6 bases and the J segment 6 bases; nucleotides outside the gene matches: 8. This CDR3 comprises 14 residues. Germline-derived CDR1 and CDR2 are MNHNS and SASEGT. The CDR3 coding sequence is TGTGCCAGCAGAACGACAGGGTTCGGTCAGCCCCAGCATTTT. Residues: CASRTTGFGQPQHF.

In DNA form, the CDR3 reads TGTGCCAGCAGCGACGGACTAGCGGGAGCATGGACCGGGGAGCTGTTTTTT. Its translation: CASSDGLAGAWTGELFF. V is TRBV14 and J is TRBJ2-2; 13 bases line up with TRBD2. V shed 5 bases and J 5 bases; nucleotides not matched to a gene: 8. CDR3 length: 17 amino acids. Germline lookup yields CDR1 SGHDN and CDR2 FVKESK.

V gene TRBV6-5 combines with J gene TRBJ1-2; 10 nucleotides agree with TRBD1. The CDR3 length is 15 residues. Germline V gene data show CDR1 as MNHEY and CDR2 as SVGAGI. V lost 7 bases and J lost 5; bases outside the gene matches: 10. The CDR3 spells CASTIGDRGVYGYTF. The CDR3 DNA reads TGTGCCAGCACCATAGGGGACAGGGGCGTATATGGCTACACCTTC.

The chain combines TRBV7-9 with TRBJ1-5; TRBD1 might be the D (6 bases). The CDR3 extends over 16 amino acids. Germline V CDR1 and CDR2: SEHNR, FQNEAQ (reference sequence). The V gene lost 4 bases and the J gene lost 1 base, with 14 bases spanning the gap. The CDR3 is CASSWRQEWSNQPQHF. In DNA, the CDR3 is TGTGCCAGCAGCTGGCGACAGGAGTGGAGCAATCAGCCCCAGCATTTT.

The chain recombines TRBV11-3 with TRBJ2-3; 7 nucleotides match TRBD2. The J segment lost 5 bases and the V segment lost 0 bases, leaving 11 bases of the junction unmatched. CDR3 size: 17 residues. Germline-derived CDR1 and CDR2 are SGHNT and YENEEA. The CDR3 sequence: CASSLEVLAAEGDTQYF. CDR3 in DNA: TGTGCCAGCAGCTTAGAGGTCCTAGCGGCCGAGGGAGATACGCAGTATTTT.

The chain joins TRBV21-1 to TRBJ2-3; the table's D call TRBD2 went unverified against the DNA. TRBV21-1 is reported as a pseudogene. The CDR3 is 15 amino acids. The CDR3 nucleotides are TGTGCCAGCAGCAAAGATAGACTAGCGAGAGATACGCAGTATTTT. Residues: CASSKDRLARDTQYF.

The DNA of the CDR3 is TGCAGCGCCTTAGGGGGATGGGATAATGAAAAACTGTTTTTT. Protein: CSALGGWDNEKLFF. The chain employs TRBV29-1 and TRBJ1-4; the D gene is possibly TRBD1 (6 bases). Germline CDR1 and CDR2: SQVTM and ANQGSEA. The V end was cut by 7 bases, the J end by 4 bases, with 16 bases between. The CDR3 has 14 residues.

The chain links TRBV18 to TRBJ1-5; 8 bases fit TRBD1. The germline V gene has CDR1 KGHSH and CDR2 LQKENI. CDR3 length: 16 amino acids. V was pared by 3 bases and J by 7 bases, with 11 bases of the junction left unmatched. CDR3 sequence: CASSPSATGVGQPQHF. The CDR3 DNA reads TGTGCCAGCTCACCCTCCGCGACAGGGGTTGGACAGCCCCAGCATTTT.

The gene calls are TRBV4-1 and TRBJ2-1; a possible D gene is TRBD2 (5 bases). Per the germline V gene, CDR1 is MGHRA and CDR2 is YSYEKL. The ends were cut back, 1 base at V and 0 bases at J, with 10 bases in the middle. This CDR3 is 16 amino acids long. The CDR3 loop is CASSQGGSSSYNEQFF. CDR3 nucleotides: TGCGCCAGCAGCCAAGGCGGGTCGAGCTCCTACAATGAGCAGTTCTTC.

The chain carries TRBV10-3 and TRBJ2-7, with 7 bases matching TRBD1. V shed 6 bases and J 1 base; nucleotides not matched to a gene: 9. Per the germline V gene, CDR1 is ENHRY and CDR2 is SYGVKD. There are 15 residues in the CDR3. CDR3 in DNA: TGTGCCATCAGCCCCTCCAGGGGGAATTCCTACGAGCAGTACTTC. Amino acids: CAISPSRGNSYEQYF.

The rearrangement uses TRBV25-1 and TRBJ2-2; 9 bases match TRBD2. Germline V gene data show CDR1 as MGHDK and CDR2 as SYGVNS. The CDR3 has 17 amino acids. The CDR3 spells CKPLDLAGALNTGELFF. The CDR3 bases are TGTAAACCACTAGACTTAGCGGGGGCCTTGAACACCGGGGAGCTGTTTTTT.